Presented here are 26 T cell receptor beta chains from one specimen sequenced in a study of vaccination effects on CD4 cells after COVID-19. Prior to sequencing, the ViraFEST assay stimulated PBMC with viral peptide pools, which expanded the antigen-specific CD4+ T cells. Scientists isolated CD4+ T cells after a roughly ten-day culture period ended. Convalescent patients had PCR-confirmed SARS-CoV-2 infection between March and December 2020. This table comes from immunoSEQ multiplex PCR, and its TCRdb copy is limited to in-frame clones, with some not included. The sample carries 42,000 or so clones, about 75% recorded once. No antigen has been identified for these receptors. The sample in question was CD4+ T cells from PBMCs cultured with a peptide pool, obtained before COVID-19 vaccination. The receptors derive from a human donor who had a prior SARS-CoV-2 infection.

CDR3 sequence reads: CASSYSDFYEQYF. DNA of the CDR3: TGTGCCAGCAGTTACTCAGACTTTTACGAGCAGTACTTC. The chain joins TRBV6-2 or TRBV6-3 to TRBJ2-7; D is ambiguous. CDR3 length: 13 residues. Trimming left V 0 bases short and J 4 bases short, with 7 bases between. Germline V gene lookup returns CDR1 MNHEY and CDR2 SVGEGT.

The chain employs TRBV5-1 and TRBJ1-4; D is unclear. Germline values: CDR1 SGHRS, CDR2 YFSETQ. The CDR3 loop spans 15 amino acids. Trimming removed 0 bases at V and 0 bases at J, with 6 bases between. Here the CDR3 DNA reads TGCGCCAGCAGCTTGGTGTCGTCAACTAATGAAAAACTGTTTTTT. Translated: CASSLVSSTNEKLFF. Full variable domain (missing parts from reference TRBV5-1 and TRBJ1-4): KAGVTQTPRYLIKTRGQQVTLSCSPISGHRSVSWYQQTPGQGLQFLFEYFSETQRNKGNFPGRFSGRQFSNSRSEMNVSTLELGDSALYLCASSLVSSTNEKLFFGSGTQLSVL.

This clone was recorded a few times. The chain employs TRBV12-5 and TRBJ2-7; D possibly corresponds to TRBD1 (6 bases). V gave up 5 bases and J gave up 4 bases, with 12 bases separating them. The CDR3 has 13 residues. Looked up from germline, CDR1 is LGHNT and CDR2 is FRNRAP. DNA of the CDR3: TGTGCTAGTGGTCGGGACACAAATTACGAGCAGTACTTC. It codes for CASGRDTNYEQYF.

This clone was seen once. The chain combines TRBV4-3 with TRBJ2-7; D unresolved. Germline values: CDR1 LGHNA, CDR2 YSLEER. CDR3 length: 16 residues. V was shortened by 0 bases and J by 2 bases, with 14 bases between the two germline ends. The CDR3 sequence: CASSQDYRSLTYEQYF. As DNA, the CDR3 is TGCGCCAGCAGCCAAGATTATCGGAGCCTGACCTACGAGCAGTACTTC.

This clone came up a few times. The V and J genes are TRBV19 and TRBJ1-1; a weak D match, TRBD1 (5 bases). CDR3 length equals 15 residues. The V gene lost 3 bases and the J gene lost 1 base, with 12 bases spanning the gap. Germline-derived CDR1 and CDR2 are LNHDA and SQIVND (reference sequence). The CDR3 sequence: CASSIRGGKNTEAFF. CDR3 DNA: TGTGCCAGTAGTATCCGTGGGGGGAAGAACACTGAAGCTTTCTTT.

A note on this clone: Germline and junction disagree at one end, which may indicate a read error. The chain links TRBV11-2 to TRBJ2-3, with 9 bases fitting TRBD2. This CDR3 region has 13 residues. Germline CDR1 SGHAT, CDR2 FQNNGV. CDR3 protein: CASSLEVAGDPVF. CDR3 sequence (DNA): TGTGCCAGCAGCTTAGAGGTAGCGGGGGATCCTGTTTTT.

This clone was seen a single time. The chain is built from TRBV4-3 and TRBJ2-7; unclear D gene. The germline CDR1 and CDR2 sequences are LGHNA and YSLEER. This CDR3 comprises 20 residues. V was shortened by 0 bases and J by 1 base, with 25 bases between the two germline ends. CDR3 region: CASSQDVIPTQALESYEQYF. The CDR3 coding sequence is TGCGCCAGCAGCCAAGATGTGATCCCCACACAAGCCCTCGAATCCTACGAGCAGTACTTC.

This chain uses TRBV10-3 with TRBJ1-1, with a possible D match to TRBD1 (6 bases). V lost 4 bases to trimming and J lost 1 base, with 13 bases between them. From germline, CDR1 is ENHRY and CDR2 SYGVKD. The CDR3 covers 15 residues. The CDR3 sequence is CAISVLGGANTEAFF. Here the CDR3 DNA reads TGTGCCATCAGTGTTCTGGGGGGCGCGAACACTGAAGCTTTCTTT.

This sequence joins TRBV12-5 and TRBJ2-5; 8 bases are shared with TRBD1. J was trimmed by 2 bases and V by 0 bases; bases with no gene match: 14. CDR3 length equals 19 residues. The germline CDR1 and CDR2 sequences are LGHNT and FRNRAP. The CDR3 sequence: CASGLVLFGQGRGQETQYF. The CDR3 region has the DNA TGTGCTAGTGGTTTGGTACTTTTTGGACAGGGACGGGGGCAAGAGACCCAGTACTTC.

The V and J genes are TRBV18 and TRBJ1-1; a possible D gene is TRBD1 (6 bases). The CDR3 runs to 17 residues. Germline CDR1 reads KGHSH; CDR2 reads LQKENI. Trimming left V 0 bases short and J 1 base short, with 15 bases between. Written as DNA, the CDR3 is TGTGCCAGCTCACCACCGAGGGGCAGGGGACCGAACACTGAAGCTTTCTTT. As protein: CASSPPRGRGPNTEAFF.

This clone was recorded once. The gene calls are TRBV7-2 and TRBJ2-1, with D possibly being TRBD2 (6 bases). There are 17 residues in the CDR3. The germline V gene has CDR1 SGHTA and CDR2 FQGNSA. V lost 5 bases to trimming and J lost 0 bases, with 17 bases between them. The CDR3: CASSPSAASASYNEQFF. The CDR3, as DNA: TGTGCCAGCAGCCCTAGCGCGGCTAGCGCCTCCTACAATGAGCAGTTCTTC.

V usage is TRBV5-5 and J usage is TRBJ2-7; weak D call: TRBD2 (6 bases). CDR1 is SGHKS and CDR2 is YYEKEE in the germline V gene (reference sequence). V lost 4 bases and J lost 5, with 13 bases in between. This CDR3 has 13 residues. The CDR3 sequence: CASSLVGGDEQYF. CDR3 in DNA: TGTGCCAGCAGCCTAGTAGGCGGGGACGAGCAGTACTTC. Together with reference TRBV5-5 and TRBJ2-7, the CDR3 gives the full variable domain: DAGVTQSPTHLIKTRGQQVTLRCSPISGHKSVSWYQQVLGQGPQFIFQYYEKEERGRGNFPDRFSARQFPNYSSELNVNALLLGDSALYLCASSLVGGDEQYFGPGTRLTVT.

The rearrangement uses TRBV11-3 and TRBJ2-1; 11 bases align to TRBD2. The CDR3 is 18 residues long. CDR1 SGHNT and CDR2 YENEEA come from the germline V gene. The ends lost 2 bases at V and 3 bases at J; junction bases unmatched: 9. The CDR3, as DNA: TGTGCCAGCAGCTTATTCCAAATGGGGACTAGCGGCTACAATGAGCAGTTCTTC. Its translation: CASSLFQMGTSGYNEQFF.

This clone showed up just a few times. The chain employs TRBV6-2 or TRBV6-3 and TRBJ2-7; 10 nucleotides match TRBD2. Germline CDR1 is MNHEY and CDR2 is SVGEGT. This CDR3 contains 17 residues. V gave up 2 bases and J gave up 3 bases; unmatched junction bases: 10. The CDR3 DNA follows: TGTGCCAGCAGTTACGCCCCTGGACTAGCGGAAAACTACGAGCAGTACTTC. Amino acid sequence: CASSYAPGLAENYEQYF.

The rearrangement joins TRBV4-3 to TRBJ2-1; D not certain. The CDR3 has 14 amino acids. In germline, CDR1 is LGHNA, CDR2 YSLEER. Trimming took off 3 bases at V and 8 bases at J, with 14 bases between the two ends. The CDR3 region has the DNA TGCGCCAGCAGCCAGGGCCCGATCCTCGATGAGCAGTTCTTC. Its translation is CASSQGPILDEQFF.

This chain connects TRBV7-9 to TRBJ2-1; TRBD1 is a possible D gene (6 bases). CDR3 length: 15 amino acids. Between the trimmed V and J ends, which lost 5 bases and 10 bases, there was a span of 21 bases. The V gene's germline CDR1 is SEHNR and CDR2 FQNEAQ (reference sequence). In DNA form, the CDR3 reads TGTGCCAGCAGCCCAACAGGGAACACTGTGGAAGAGCAGTTCTTC. Its translation is CASSPTGNTVEEQFF. The full variable domain, with the rest looked up from reference TRBV7-9 and TRBJ2-1, is DTGVSQNPRHKITKRGQNVTFRCDPISEHNRLYWYRQTLGQGPEFLTYFQNEAQLEKSRLLSDRFSAERPKGSFSTLEIQRTEQGDSAMYLCASSPTGNTVEEQFFGPGTRLTVL.

The genes are TRBV19 and TRBJ2-5; TRBD1 aligns across 8 bases. V shed 5 bases, J shed 5 bases, and the junction held 10 bases outside the gene matches. Germline lookup yields CDR1 LNHDA and CDR2 SQIVND (reference sequence). This CDR3 has 15 amino acids. CDR3 nucleotide sequence: TGTGCCAGTAGTGCGGGGACAGGAGGGGCTGAGACCCAGTACTTC. Translated, it gives CASSAGTGGAETQYF.

The gene calls are TRBV2 and TRBJ1-2; no clear D gene. The CDR3 consists of 14 residues. Germline V gives CDR1 SNHLY, CDR2 FYNNEI. Trimming left V 2 bases short and J 4 bases short, with 11 bases between. For the CDR3, the DNA is TGTGCCAGCAGTGAATACACCTCCGTCTATGGCTACACCTTC. It codes for CASSEYTSVYGYTF.

This chain links TRBV19 with TRBJ1-1, with D uncertain. There are 14 residues in the CDR3. V gave up 1 base and J gave up 1 base, with 7 bases separating them. The V gene's germline CDR1 is LNHDA and CDR2 SQIVND (reference sequence). The CDR3 loop reads CASSIAGRNTEAFF. CDR3 in DNA: TGTGCCAGTAGTATAGCTGGGAGGAACACTGAAGCTTTCTTT.

The rearrangement links TRBV3-1 (or the pseudogene TRBV3-2) to TRBJ1-6; no definite D call. V lost 4 bases, J lost 9 bases, and 10 bases lay in between. Germline V CDR1 and CDR2: LGHDT, YNNKEL (reference sequence). The CDR3 covers 13 residues. In DNA form, the CDR3 reads TGTGCCAGCAGCCCCACGAGGGTTTCACCCCTCCACTTT. It specifies CASSPTRVSPLHF.

This clone was detected only once. The CDR3 bases are TGTGCCAGCAGTTACACGTGGAGGATAGCCAAAAACATTCAGTACTTC. Residues: CASSYTWRIAKNIQYF. The V call is TRBV6-2 or TRBV6-3, the J call TRBJ2-4; possible D gene TRBD2, 5 bases. The germline gives CDR1 MNHEY, CDR2 SVGEGT. The CDR3 is 16 amino acids. With 2 bases removed from V and 0 bases from J, the gap between germline ends came to 11 bases.

The chain links TRBV6-2 or TRBV6-3 to TRBJ2-2; 8 bases agree with TRBD2. CDR3 length equals 16 residues. Germline values: CDR1 MNHEY, CDR2 SVGEGT. Trimming at V came to 4 bases and at J to 5 bases, leaving 9 bases not matched to a gene. The CDR3 is CASSSETGGETGELFF. The CDR3 nucleotides read TGTGCCAGCAGTTCCGAAACCGGGGGGGAAACCGGGGAGCTGTTTTTT.

V usage is TRBV11-3 and J usage is TRBJ1-1; no clear D. The CDR3 contains 12 residues. In germline, CDR1 is SGHNT, CDR2 YENEEA. V lost 0 bases, J lost 7 bases, and 6 bases lay in between. CDR3 loop: CASSLEADEAFF. CDR3 DNA: TGTGCCAGCAGCTTAGAGGCCGATGAAGCTTTCTTT. The entire variable domain, with the rest obtained from reference TRBV11-3 and TRBJ1-1, is as follows: EAGVVQSPRYKIIEKKQPVAFWCNPISGHNTLYWYLQNLGQGPELLIRYENEEAVDDSQLPKDRFSAERLKGVDSTLKIQPAELGDSAVYLCASSLEADEAFFGQGTRLTVV.

The V gene is TRBV5-1, the J gene TRBJ2-1; D is uncertain. The V and J ends lost 0 bases and 5 bases respectively, with 6 bases between them. The germline V gene encodes CDR1 SGHRS and CDR2 YFSETQ. The CDR3 loop spans 13 amino acids. For the CDR3, the DNA is TGCGCCAGCAGCTTGGCATCAAACAATGAGCAGTTCTTC. Its protein is CASSLASNNEQFF. The variable domain in full, completed from reference TRBV5-1 and TRBJ2-1, reads KAGVTQTPRYLIKTRGQQVTLSCSPISGHRSVSWYQQTPGQGLQFLFEYFSETQRNKGNFPGRFSGRQFSNSRSEMNVSTLELGDSALYLCASSLASNNEQFFGPGTRLTVL.

For the CDR3, the DNA is TGTGCCAGCTCACCACCGGGTCACTATGGCTACACCTTC. It yields the protein CASSPPGHYGYTF. The V call is TRBV18, the J call TRBJ1-2; D gene uncertain. The CDR3 has 13 residues. V dropped 0 bases and J dropped 3 bases, with 5 bases sitting between them. Germline assignment: CDR1 KGHSH and CDR2 LQKENI.

The chain uses TRBV6-5 and TRBJ2-1, with 10 bases matching TRBD2. The CDR3 is made up of 15 amino acids. In germline, CDR1 is MNHEY, CDR2 SVGAGI. Germline trimming cut 11 bases from V and 4 bases from J; bases unmatched to any gene: 11. The CDR3 sequence: CAGSLAGKDYNEQFF. In DNA, the CDR3 is TGTGCCGGATCACTAGCGGGGAAAGATTACAATGAGCAGTTCTTC.